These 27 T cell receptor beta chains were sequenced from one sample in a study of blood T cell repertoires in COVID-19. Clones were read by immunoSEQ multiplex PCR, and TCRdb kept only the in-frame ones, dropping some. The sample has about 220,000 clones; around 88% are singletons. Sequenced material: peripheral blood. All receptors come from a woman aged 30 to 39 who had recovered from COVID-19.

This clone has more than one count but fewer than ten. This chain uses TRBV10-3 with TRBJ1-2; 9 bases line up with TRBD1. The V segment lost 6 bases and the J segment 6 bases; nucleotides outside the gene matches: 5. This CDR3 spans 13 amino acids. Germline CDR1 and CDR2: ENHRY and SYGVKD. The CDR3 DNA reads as TGTGCCATCAGGGGGGACAGGGAGGATGGCTACACCTTC. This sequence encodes CAIRGDREDGYTF.

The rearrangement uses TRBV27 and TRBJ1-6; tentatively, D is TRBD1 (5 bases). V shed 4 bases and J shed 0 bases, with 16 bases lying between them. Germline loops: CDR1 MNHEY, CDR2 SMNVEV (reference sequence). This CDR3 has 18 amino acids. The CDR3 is CASSSLQGLSSYNSPLHF. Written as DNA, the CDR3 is TGTGCCAGCAGTTCACTCCAGGGTTTAAGCTCCTATAATTCACCCCTCCACTTT.

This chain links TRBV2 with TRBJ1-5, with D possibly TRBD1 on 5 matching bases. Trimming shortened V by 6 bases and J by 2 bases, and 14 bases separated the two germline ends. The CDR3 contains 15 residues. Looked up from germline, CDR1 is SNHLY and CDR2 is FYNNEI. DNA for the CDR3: TGTGCCAGCAGGGGGTTAGGGGTGGGCAATCAGCCCCAGCATTTT. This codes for CASRGLGVGNQPQHF. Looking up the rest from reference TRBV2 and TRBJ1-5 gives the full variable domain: EPEVTQTPSHQVTQMGQEVILRCVPISNHLYFYWYRQILGQKVEFLVSFYNNEISEKSEIFDDQFSVERPDGSNFTLKIRSTKLEDSAMYFCASRGLGVGNQPQHFGDGTRLSIL.

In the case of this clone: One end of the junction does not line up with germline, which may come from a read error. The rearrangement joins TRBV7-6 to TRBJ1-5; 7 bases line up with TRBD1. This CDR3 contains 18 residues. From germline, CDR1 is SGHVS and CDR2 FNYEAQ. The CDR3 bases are TGTGCCAGCAGCTTAGTGCACGAGAGGGGGCGAGGGAATCCGCCCCAGCATTTT. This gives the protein CASSLVHERGRGNPPQHF.

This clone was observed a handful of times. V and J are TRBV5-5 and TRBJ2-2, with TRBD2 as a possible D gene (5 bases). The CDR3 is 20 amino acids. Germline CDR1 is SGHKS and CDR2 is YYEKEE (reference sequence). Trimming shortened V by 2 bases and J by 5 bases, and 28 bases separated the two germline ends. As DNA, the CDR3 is TGTGCCAGCAGCTTCCTTTCGTCCGGACTTCGGGCGGGCCGGACCGGGGAGCTGTTTTTT. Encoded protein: CASSFLSSGLRAGRTGELFF.

This chain's CDR3 is CASSDSQTTGELFF. CDR3 nucleotides: TGTGCCAGCAGTGATAGCCAGACCACCGGGGAGCTGTTTTTT. The chain carries TRBV2 and TRBJ2-2; D gene ambiguous. V was shortened by 3 bases and J by 4 bases, with 9 bases between the two germline ends. The CDR3 has 14 amino acids. Germline loops: CDR1 SNHLY, CDR2 FYNNEI.

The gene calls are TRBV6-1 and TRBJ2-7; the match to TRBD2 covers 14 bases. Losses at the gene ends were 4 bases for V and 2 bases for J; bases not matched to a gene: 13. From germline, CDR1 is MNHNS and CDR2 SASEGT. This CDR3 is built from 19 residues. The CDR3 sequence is CASSALPGLAGGATYEQYF. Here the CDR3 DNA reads TGTGCCAGCAGTGCACTACCCGGACTAGCGGGGGGAGCAACCTACGAGCAGTACTTC.

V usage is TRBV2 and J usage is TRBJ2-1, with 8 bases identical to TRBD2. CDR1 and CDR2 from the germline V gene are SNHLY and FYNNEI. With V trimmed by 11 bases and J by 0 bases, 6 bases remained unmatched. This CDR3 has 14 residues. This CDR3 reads CACKRGPSYNEQFF. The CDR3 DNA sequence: TGTGCCTGTAAGCGGGGGCCCTCCTACAATGAGCAGTTCTTC.

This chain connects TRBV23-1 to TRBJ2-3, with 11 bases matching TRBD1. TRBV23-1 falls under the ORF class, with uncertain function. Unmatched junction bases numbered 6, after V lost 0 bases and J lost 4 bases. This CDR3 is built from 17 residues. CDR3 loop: CASSQSLWDRGADTQYF. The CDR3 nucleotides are TGCGCCAGCAGTCAATCGTTGTGGGACAGGGGGGCAGATACGCAGTATTTT.

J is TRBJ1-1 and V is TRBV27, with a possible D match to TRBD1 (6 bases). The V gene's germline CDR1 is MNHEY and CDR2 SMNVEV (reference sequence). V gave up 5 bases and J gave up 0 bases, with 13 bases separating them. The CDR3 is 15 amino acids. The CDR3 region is CASSIQQGVNTEAFF. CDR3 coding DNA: TGTGCCAGCAGTATACAACAGGGTGTGAACACTGAAGCTTTCTTT.

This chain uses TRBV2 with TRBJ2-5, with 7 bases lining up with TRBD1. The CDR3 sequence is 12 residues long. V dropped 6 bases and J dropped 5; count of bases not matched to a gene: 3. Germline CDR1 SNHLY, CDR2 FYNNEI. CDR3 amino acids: CASSPQGETQYF. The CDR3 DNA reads TGTGCCAGCAGCCCACAGGGGGAGACCCAGTACTTC.

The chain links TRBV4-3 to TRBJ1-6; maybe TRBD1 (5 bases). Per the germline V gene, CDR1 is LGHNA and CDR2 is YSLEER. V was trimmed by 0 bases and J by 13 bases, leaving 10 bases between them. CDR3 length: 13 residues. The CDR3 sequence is CASSQDWGGPLHF. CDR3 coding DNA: TGCGCCAGCAGCCAAGACTGGGGCGGTCCCCTCCACTTT.

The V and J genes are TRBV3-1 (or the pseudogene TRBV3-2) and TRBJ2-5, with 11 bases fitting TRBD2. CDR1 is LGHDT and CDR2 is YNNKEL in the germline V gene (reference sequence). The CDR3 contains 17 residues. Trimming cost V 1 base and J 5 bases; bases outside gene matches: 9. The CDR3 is CASSQAVSGGARETQYF. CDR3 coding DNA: TGTGCCAGCAGCCAAGCGGTTAGCGGGGGGGCCAGGGAGACCCAGTACTTC.

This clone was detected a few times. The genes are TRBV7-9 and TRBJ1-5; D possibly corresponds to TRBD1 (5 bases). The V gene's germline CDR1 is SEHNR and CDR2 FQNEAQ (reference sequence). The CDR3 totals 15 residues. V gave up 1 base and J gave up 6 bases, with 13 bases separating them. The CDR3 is CASSLGEQGGQPQHF. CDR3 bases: TGTGCCAGCAGCTTAGGAGAGCAGGGTGGTCAGCCCCAGCATTTT.

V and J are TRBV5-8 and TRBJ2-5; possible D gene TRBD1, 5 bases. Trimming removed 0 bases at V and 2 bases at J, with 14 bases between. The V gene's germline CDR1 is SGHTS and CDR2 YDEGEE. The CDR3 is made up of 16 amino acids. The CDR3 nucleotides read TGTGCCAGCAGCTTGGCCGTGACAGCCAAACAAGAGACCCAGTACTTC. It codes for CASSLAVTAKQETQYF.

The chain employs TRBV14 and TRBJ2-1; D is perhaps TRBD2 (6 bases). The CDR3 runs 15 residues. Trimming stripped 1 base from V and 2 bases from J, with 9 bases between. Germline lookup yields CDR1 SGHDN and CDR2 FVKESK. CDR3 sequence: CASSQVGGAYNEQFF. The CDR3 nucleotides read TGTGCCAGCAGCCAAGTGGGCGGGGCCTACAATGAGCAGTTCTTC.

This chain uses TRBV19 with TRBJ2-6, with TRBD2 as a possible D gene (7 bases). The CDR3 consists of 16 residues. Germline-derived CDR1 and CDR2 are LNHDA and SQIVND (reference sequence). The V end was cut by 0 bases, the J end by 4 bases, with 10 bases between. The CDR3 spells CASSIDGGAGANVLTF. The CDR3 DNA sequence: TGTGCCAGTAGTATAGATGGGGGGGCCGGGGCCAACGTCCTGACTTTC.

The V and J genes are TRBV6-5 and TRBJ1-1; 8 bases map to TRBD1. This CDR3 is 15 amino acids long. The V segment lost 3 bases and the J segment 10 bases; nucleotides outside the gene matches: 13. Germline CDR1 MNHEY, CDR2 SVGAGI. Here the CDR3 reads CASSYAHSGGRAAFF. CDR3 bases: TGTGCCAGCAGTTATGCCCACTCAGGGGGCAGGGCAGCTTTCTTT.

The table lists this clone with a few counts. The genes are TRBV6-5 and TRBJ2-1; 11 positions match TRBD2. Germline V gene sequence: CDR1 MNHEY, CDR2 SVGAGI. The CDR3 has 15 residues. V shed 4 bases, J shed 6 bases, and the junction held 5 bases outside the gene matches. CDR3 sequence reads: CASSLLAGGINEQFF. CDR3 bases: TGTGCCAGCAGTTTGCTAGCGGGGGGCATCAATGAGCAGTTCTTC.

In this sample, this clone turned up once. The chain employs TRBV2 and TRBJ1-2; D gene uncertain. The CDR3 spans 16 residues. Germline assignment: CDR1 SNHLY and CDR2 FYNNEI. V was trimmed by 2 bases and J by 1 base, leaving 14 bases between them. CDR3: CASSELGTALNYGYTF. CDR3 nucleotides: TGTGCCAGCAGTGAATTAGGCACAGCCCTTAACTATGGCTACACCTTC.

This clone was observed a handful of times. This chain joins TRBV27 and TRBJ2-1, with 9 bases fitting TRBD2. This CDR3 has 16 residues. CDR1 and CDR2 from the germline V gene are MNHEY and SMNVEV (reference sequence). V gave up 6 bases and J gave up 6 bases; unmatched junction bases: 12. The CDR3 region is CASSPLLGLAANEQFF. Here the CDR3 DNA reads TGTGCCAGCAGCCCCCTCTTGGGACTAGCCGCCAATGAGCAGTTCTTC.

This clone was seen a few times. The CDR3 DNA reads TGTGCCAGCAGCTTATCCACAGGGGTAGGCGCAGATACGCAGTATTTT. Translating gives CASSLSTGVGADTQYF. The rearrangement uses TRBV7-9 and TRBJ2-3, with 7 bases matching TRBD1. CDR1 SEHNR and CDR2 FQNEAQ come from the germline V gene (reference sequence). Unmatched junction bases numbered 9, after V lost 2 bases and J lost 4 bases. The CDR3 extends over 16 amino acids.

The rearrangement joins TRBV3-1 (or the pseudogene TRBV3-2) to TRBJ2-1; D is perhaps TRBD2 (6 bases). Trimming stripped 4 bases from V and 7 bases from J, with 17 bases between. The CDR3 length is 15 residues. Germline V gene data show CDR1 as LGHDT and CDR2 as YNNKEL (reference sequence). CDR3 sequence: CASSLTTGTPNEQFF. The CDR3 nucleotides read TGTGCCAGCAGCCTAACGACCGGGACTCCGAATGAGCAGTTCTTC.

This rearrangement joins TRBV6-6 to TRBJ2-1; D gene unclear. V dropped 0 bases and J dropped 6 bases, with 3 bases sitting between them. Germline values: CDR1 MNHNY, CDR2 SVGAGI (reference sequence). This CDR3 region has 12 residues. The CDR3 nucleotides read TGTGCCAGCAGTTACTCGAGCAATGAGCAGTTCTTC. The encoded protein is CASSYSSNEQFF.

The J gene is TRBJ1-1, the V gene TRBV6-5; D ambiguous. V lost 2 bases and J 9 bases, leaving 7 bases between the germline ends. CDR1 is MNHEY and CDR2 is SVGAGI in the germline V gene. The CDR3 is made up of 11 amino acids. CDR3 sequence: CASSYGRQAFF. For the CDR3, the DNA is TGTGCCAGCAGTTACGGGAGGCAAGCTTTCTTT.

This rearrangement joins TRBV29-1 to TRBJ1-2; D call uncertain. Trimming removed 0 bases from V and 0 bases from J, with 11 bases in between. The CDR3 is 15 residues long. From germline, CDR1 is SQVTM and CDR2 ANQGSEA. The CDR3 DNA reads TGCAGCGTTGAAGACCCTCGGTCCGCTAACTATGGCTACACCTTC. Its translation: CSVEDPRSANYGYTF. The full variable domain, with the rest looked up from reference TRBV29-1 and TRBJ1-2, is SAVISQKPSRDICQRGTSLTIQCQVDSQVTMMFWYRQQPGQSLTLIATANQGSEATYESGFVIDKFPISRPNLTFSTLTVSNMSPEDSSIYLCSVEDPRSANYGYTFGSGTRLTVV.

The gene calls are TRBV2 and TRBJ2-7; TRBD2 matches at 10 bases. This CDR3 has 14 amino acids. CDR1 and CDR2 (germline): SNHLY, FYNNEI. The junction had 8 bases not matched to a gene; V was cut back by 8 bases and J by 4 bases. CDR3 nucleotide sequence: TGTGCCAGCTGCCCGGGACTAGCGTATTACGAGCAGTACTTC. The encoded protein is CASCPGLAYYEQYF.